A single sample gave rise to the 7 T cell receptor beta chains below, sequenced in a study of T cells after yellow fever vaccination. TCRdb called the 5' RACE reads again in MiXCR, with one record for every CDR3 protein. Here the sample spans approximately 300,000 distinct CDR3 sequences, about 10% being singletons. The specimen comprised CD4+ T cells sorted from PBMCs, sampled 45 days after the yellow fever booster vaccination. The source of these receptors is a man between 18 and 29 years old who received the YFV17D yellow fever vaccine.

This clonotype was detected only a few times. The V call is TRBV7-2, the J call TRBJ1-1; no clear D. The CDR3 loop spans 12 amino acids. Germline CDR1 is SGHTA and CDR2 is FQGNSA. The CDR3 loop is CASLQHNTEAFF. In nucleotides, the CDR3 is TGTGCTTCCCTCCAGCATAACACTGAAGCTTTCTTT.

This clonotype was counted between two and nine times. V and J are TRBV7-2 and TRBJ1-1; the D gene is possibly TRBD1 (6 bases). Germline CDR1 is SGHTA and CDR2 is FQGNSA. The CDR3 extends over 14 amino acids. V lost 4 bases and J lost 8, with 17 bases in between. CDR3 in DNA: TGTGCCAGCAGCTCCTGGGGGGGCAGGGCGGAAGCTTTCTTT. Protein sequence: CASSSWGGRAEAFF.

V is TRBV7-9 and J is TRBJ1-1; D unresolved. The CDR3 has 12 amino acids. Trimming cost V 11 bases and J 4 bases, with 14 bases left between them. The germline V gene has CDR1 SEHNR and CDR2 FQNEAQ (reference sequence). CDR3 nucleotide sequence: TGTGCCGGCCAGAGGTCAGGCACTGAAGCTTTCTTT. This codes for CAGQRSGTEAFF.

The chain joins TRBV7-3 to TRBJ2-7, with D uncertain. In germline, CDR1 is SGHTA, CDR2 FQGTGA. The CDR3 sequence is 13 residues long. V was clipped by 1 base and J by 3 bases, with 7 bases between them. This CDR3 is CASSLRANYEQYF. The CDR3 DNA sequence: TGTGCCAGCAGCTTAAGGGCTAACTACGAGCAGTACTTC.

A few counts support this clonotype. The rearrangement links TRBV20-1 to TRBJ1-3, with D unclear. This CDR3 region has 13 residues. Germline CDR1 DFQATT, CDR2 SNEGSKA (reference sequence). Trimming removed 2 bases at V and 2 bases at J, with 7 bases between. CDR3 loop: CSARQTAGNTIYF. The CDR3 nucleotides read TGCAGTGCTAGACAGACTGCTGGAAACACCATATATTTT.

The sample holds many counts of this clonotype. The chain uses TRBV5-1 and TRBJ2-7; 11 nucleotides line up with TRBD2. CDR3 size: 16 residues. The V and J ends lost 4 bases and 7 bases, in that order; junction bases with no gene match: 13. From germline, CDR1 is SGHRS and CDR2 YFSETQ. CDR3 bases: TGCGCCAGCAGCGCTTTAACTAGCGGGGGCATGAAGGAGCAGTACTTC. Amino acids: CASSALTSGGMKEQYF.

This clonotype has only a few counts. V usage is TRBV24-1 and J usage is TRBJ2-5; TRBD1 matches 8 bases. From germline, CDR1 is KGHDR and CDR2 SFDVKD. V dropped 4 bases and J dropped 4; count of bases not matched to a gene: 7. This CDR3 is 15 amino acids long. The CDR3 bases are TGTGCCACCAGTGACCAGACAGGGGCCGGAGAGACCCAGTACTTC. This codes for CATSDQTGAGETQYF.